These T cell receptor beta chains were read from a single sample in a study of blood T cell repertoires in COVID-19. Clones were sequenced by immunoSEQ multiplex PCR, and TCRdb holds only the in-frame ones, with some missing. The data show 220,000 or so clones, roughly 84% seen once. Sequenced sample: peripheral blood. The receptors were gathered from a woman younger than 45 who had recovered from COVID-19. The CDR3 runs from the conserved cysteine through the conserved F or W. D genes are given only for firm matches. Clone sizes are given selectively: once, few, many, or a class where the clone is expanded.

CDR3 protein,CDR3 DNA,D gene,clone size,V gene,J gene
CASSLESAGYYGYTF,TGCGCCAGCAGCTTGGAGTCGGCAGGATACTATGGCTACACCTTC,NA,NA,TRBV5-1,TRBJ1-2
CSARGGETQYF,TGCAGTGCTAGGGGGGGAGAGACCCAGTACTTC,NA,once,TRBV20-1,TRBJ2-5
CASSQDTGVNTIYF,TGCGCCAGCAGCCAAGATACCGGGGTAAACACCATATATTTT,NA,NA,TRBV4-1,TRBJ1-3
CATFDTVGNGYTF,TGTGCCACTTTCGACACTGTTGGTAATGGCTACACCTTC,NA,NA,TRBV24-1,TRBJ1-2
CASSSTGGTGELFF,TGTGCCAGCAGCTCTACAGGGGGGACTGGGGAGCTGTTTTTT,TRBD1,once,TRBV9,TRBJ2-2
CSASPGSYSGRARWPYNEQFF,TGCAGTGCTAGTCCGGGCTCCTATAGCGGGAGGGCTCGGTGGCCCTACAATGAGCAGTTCTTC,TRBD2,NA,TRBV20-1,TRBJ2-1
CASSPRREPSYNEQFF,TGTGCCAGCTCACCAAGGCGGGAGCCGTCCTACAATGAGCAGTTCTTC,TRBD2,NA,TRBV18,TRBJ2-1
CASSQDTYEQYF,TGCGCCAGCAGCCAGGACACTTACGAGCAGTACTTC,NA,NA,TRBV4-1,TRBJ2-7
CASTRTGALRWPQHF,TGCGCCAGCACTCGGACAGGGGCGCTTCGATGGCCCCAGCATTTT,TRBD1,once,TRBV5-1,TRBJ1-5
CASSILPRGLEETQYF,TGTGCCAGTAGTATCCTTCCGAGGGGACTGGAAGAGACCCAGTACTTC,NA,NA,TRBV19,TRBJ2-5
CASIEGAGNEQFF,TGTGCCAGCATAGAAGGGGCAGGCAATGAGCAGTTCTTC,NA,NA,TRBV25-1,TRBJ2-1
CASSTDRGVQETQYF,TGTGCCAGCAGTACCGACAGGGGGGTACAAGAGACCCAGTACTTC,TRBD1,NA,TRBV6-5,TRBJ2-5
CASSLGSQETQYF,TGTGCCAGCAGCTTAGGGAGCCAGGAGACCCAGTACTTC,NA,once,TRBV7-9,TRBJ2-5
CASSLTWEGTDTQYF,TGTGCCAGCAGCTTAACGTGGGAGGGCACAGATACGCAGTATTTT,NA,few,TRBV7-3,TRBJ2-3
CASSLNGRVSTDTQYF,TGCGCCAGCAGCTTGAACGGGAGGGTTAGCACAGATACGCAGTATTTT,TRBD2,NA,TRBV5-1,TRBJ2-3